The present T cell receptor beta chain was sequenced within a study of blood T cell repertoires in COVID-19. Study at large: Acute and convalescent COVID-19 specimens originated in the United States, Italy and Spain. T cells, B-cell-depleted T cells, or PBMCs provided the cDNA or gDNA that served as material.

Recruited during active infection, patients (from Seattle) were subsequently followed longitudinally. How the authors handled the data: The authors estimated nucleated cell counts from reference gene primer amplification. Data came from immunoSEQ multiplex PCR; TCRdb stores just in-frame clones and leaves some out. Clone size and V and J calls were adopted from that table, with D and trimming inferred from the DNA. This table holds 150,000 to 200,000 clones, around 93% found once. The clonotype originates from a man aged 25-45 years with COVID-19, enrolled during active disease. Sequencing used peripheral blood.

CDR3 in amino acids: CASSFSGTSGVYEQYF. The CDR3 region has the DNA TGTGCCAGCAGCTTTTCCGGGACTAGCGGGGTCTACGAGCAGTACTTC. This chain connects TRBV7-2 to TRBJ2-7; the match to TRBD2 covers 13 bases. CDR3 size: 16 residues. The germline gives CDR1 SGHTA, CDR2 FQGNSA. With V trimmed by 3 bases and J by 3 bases, 5 bases remained unmatched.